These 9 T cell receptor beta chains share one sample of origin, sequenced in a study of OX40 agonist ivuxolimab in advanced cancers. The protocol was immunoSEQ multiplex PCR, while the TCRdb copy is restricted to in-frame clones and leaves out a portion. The sample has tens of thousands of clones; around 80% are singletons. The specimen was CD4+ or CD8+ T cells sorted from blood, collected in a trial of the OX40 agonist ivuxolimab. Source of these receptors: an adult with an advanced solid tumor such as melanoma, head and neck, liver or kidney cancer.

A single count supports this clone. The rearrangement links TRBV29-1 to TRBJ2-5; 7 positions agree with TRBD1. V lost 7 bases, J lost 3 bases, and 5 bases stayed unmatched. This CDR3 spans 12 amino acids. The germline CDR1 and CDR2 sequences are SQVTM and ANQGSEA. CDR3 residues: CSARDSKETQYF. CDR3 DNA: TGCAGCGCCAGGGACAGTAAAGAGACCCAGTACTTC.

CDR3 DNA sequence: TGTGCCAGCAGCCTCACTAAGCCTTCCTACGAGCAGTACTTC. Amino acids: CASSLTKPSYEQYF. The rearrangement joins TRBV5-6 to TRBJ2-7, with D unresolved. This CDR3 comprises 14 residues. V dropped 4 bases and J dropped 1 base, with 12 bases sitting between them. Germline CDR1 SGHDT, CDR2 YYEEEE.

The chain joins TRBV2 to TRBJ2-3; no reliable D call. V was pared by 6 bases and J by 1 base, with 11 bases between. This CDR3 is built from 14 residues. Germline values: CDR1 SNHLY, CDR2 FYNNEI. This chain's CDR3 is CASRENSGTDTQYF. The CDR3 DNA is TGTGCCAGCAGGGAGAATTCTGGCACAGATACGCAGTATTTT. Full variable domain (outside the CDR3, taken from reference TRBV2 and TRBJ2-3): EPEVTQTPSHQVTQMGQEVILRCVPISNHLYFYWYRQILGQKVEFLVSFYNNEISEKSEIFDDQFSVERPDGSNFTLKIRSTKLEDSAMYFCASRENSGTDTQYFGPGTRLTVL.

V usage is TRBV19 and J usage is TRBJ2-2; 10 bases are shared with TRBD2. Germline values: CDR1 LNHDA, CDR2 SQIVND (reference sequence). The trim removed 4 bases at V and 6 bases at J, leaving 5 bases unmatched. The CDR3 is made up of 15 amino acids. This chain's CDR3 is CASSSSGGFPGELFF. The CDR3 region has the DNA TGTGCCAGTAGTAGTAGCGGGGGGTTTCCCGGGGAGCTGTTTTTT.

V is TRBV5-1 and J is TRBJ1-3; D is unclear. The germline CDR1 and CDR2 sequences are SGHRS and YFSETQ. This CDR3 spans 17 amino acids. V gave up 0 bases and J gave up 0 bases, with 13 bases separating them. For the CDR3, the DNA is TGCGCCAGCAGCTTGGCCGGAGGCATGAGCTCTGGAAACACCATATATTTT. Its translation: CASSLAGGMSSGNTIYF.

This clone was seen more than once but under ten times. This chain joins TRBV5-4 and TRBJ1-1, with a possible D match to TRBD1 (5 bases). The CDR3 extends over 13 amino acids. Deletions cut 4 bases from V and 1 base from J, with 8 bases between. In germline, CDR1 is SGHNT, CDR2 YYREEE (reference sequence). Here the CDR3 DNA reads TGTGCCAGCAGCCGGGGACGGAACACTGAAGCTTTCTTT. This translates into CASSRGRNTEAFF.

V usage is TRBV6-5 and J usage is TRBJ2-7, with D perhaps TRBD2 (6 bases). The CDR3 length is 15 residues. Germline V gene lookup returns CDR1 MNHEY and CDR2 SVGAGI. V was pared by 2 bases and J by 4 bases, with 15 bases between. The CDR3 DNA reads TGTGCCAGCAGTTACCCCGGCGGGACTCGTTACGAGCAGTACTTC. It yields the protein CASSYPGGTRYEQYF.

The chain carries TRBV19 and TRBJ1-5; D perhaps matches TRBD1 (6 bases). The CDR3 has 15 residues. The germline CDR1 and CDR2 sequences are LNHDA and SQIVND (reference sequence). The V and J ends lost 5 bases and 4 bases respectively, with 15 bases between them. CDR3 sequence: CASSGGAGANQPQHF. The CDR3 DNA follows: TGTGCCAGTAGTGGGGGGGCAGGGGCTAATCAGCCCCAGCATTTT.

This sequence joins TRBV19 and TRBJ1-2, with 8 bases matching TRBD1. The CDR3 runs 15 residues. The V and J ends lost 4 bases and 6 bases, in that order; junction bases with no gene match: 10. Germline CDR1 is LNHDA and CDR2 is SQIVND (reference sequence). CDR3 sequence: CASSKIGTGGHGYTF. CDR3 DNA sequence: TGTGCCAGTAGTAAGATCGGGACAGGAGGGCATGGCTACACCTTC.